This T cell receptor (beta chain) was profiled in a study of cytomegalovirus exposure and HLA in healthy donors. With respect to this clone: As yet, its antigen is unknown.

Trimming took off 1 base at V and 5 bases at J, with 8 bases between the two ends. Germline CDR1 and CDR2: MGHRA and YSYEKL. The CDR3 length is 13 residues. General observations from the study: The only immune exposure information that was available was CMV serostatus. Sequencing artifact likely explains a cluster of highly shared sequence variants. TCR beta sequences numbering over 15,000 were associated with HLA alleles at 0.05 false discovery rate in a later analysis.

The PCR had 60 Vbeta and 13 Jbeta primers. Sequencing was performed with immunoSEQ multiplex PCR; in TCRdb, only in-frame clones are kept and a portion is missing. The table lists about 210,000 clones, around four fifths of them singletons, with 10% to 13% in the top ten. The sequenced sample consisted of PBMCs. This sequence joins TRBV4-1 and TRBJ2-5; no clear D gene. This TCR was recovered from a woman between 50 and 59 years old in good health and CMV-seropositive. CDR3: CASSQVYFETQYF. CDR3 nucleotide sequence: TGCGCCAGCAGCCAAGTTTATTTTGAGACCCAGTACTTC.